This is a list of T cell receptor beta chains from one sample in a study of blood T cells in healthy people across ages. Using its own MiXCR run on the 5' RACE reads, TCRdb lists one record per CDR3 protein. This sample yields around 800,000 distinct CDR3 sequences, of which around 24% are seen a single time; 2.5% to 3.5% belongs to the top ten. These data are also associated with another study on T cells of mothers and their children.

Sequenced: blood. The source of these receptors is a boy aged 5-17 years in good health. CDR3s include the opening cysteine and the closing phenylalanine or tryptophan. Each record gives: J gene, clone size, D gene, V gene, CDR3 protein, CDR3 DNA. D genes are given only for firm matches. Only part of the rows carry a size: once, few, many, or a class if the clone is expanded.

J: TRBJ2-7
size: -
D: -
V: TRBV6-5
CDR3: CASSYGHLSSYEQYF
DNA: TGTGCCAGCAGTTACGGCCACCTCAGCTCCTACGAGCAGTACTTC

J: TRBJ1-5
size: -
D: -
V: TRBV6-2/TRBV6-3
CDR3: CASSWHHNIFGQPQHF
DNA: TGTGCCAGCAGTTGGCACCATAACATTTTTGGGCAGCCCCAGCATTTT

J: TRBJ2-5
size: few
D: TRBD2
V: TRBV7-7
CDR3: CASSPSEAGETQYF
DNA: TGTGCTAGCAGCCCCTCCGAAGCGGGGGAGACCCAGTACTTC

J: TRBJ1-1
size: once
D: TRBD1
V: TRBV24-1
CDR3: CATSDQDRVNTEAFF
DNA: TGTGCCACCAGTGATCAGGACAGGGTGAACACTGAAGCTTTCTTT

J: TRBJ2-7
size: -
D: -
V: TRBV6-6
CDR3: CASRSGQGNAYEQYF
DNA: TGTGCCAGCCGCTCAGGCCAGGGGAATGCCTACGAGCAGTACTTC

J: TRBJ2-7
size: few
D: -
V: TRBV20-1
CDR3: CSAGCCTYGQTYEQYF
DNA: TGCAGTGCAGGGTGCTGCACTTATGGTCAAACCTACGAGCAGTACTTC

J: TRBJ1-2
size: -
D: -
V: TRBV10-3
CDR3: CAISDLPGQNYGYTF
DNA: TGTGCCATCAGTGATTTACCCGGGCAGAACTATGGCTACACCTTC

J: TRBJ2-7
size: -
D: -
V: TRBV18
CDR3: CASPPGTYEQYF
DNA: TGTGCCAGCCCACCAGGGACCTACGAGCAGTACTTC

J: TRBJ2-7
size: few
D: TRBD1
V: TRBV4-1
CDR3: CASSQVGQGREYEQYF
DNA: TGCGCCAGCAGCCAAGTGGGACAGGGCCGTGAATACGAGCAGTACTTC

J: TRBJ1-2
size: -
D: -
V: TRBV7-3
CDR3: CASSPGQQYGYTF
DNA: TGTGCCAGCAGCCCTGGACAGCAGTATGGCTACACCTTC

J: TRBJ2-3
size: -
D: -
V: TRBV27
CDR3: CASSLSPGVDTQYF
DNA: TGTGCCAGCAGTTTATCCCCGGGTGTGGATACGCAGTATTTT

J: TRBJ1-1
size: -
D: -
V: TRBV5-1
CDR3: CASSFRGEGTEAFF
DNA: TGCGCCAGCAGCTTTCGGGGGGAGGGGACTGAAGCTTTCTTT

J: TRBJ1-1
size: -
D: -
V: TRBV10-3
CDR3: CAISPQGTNTEALF
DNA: TGTGCCATCAGTCCACAGGGAACGAACACTGAAGCTCTCTTT

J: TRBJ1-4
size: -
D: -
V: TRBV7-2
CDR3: CASSRGWDKEKLFF
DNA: TGTGCCAGCAGCCGGGGGTGGGACAAGGAAAAACTGTTTTTT

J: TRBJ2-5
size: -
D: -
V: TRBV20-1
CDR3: CSAKVPGAGETQYF
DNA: TGCAGTGCTAAAGTGCCGGGGGCAGGGGAGACCCAGTACTTC

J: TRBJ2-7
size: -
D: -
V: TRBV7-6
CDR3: CASSLDRSAYEQYF
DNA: TGTGCCAGCAGCTTAGACAGGAGCGCCTACGAGCAGTACTTC

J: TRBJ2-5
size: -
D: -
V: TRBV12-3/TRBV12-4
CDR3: CASRDSYQETQYF
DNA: TGTGCCAGCAGGGACAGTTACCAAGAGACCCAGTACTTC